These 10 T cell receptor beta chains share one sample of origin, sequenced in a study of shared clonotypes between healthy human individuals (dated by TCRdb to 2020 to 2022). The library was generated by the immunoSEQ multiplex PCR assay. What TCRdb holds here is the immuneACCESS table cut down to in-frame rearrangements. Part of the clones is not present; checked against another copy, under half of the missing clones reflect an unresolved V gene, and the others are unexplained. A total of some 630,000 clones appear in this sample, around 72% of them only once. The top ten hold around 1.8% of the sample. The sequenced material came from memory CD4+ T cells sorted from blood. Explained via the paper, the cell subset or site label denotes: CD45RA-negative fraction. The source is a woman between 25 and 40 years old in good health.

The chain couples TRBV7-9 to TRBJ1-2; D not resolved. The germline V gene encodes CDR1 SEHNR and CDR2 FQNEAQ (reference sequence). The V and J ends lost 3 bases and 7 bases respectively, with 9 bases between them. There are 12 residues in the CDR3. The CDR3 loop reads CASSFVRLGYTF. CDR3 DNA sequence: TGTGCCAGCAGCTTCGTTCGACTTGGCTACACCTTC.

J is TRBJ2-1 and V is TRBV10-2, with D possibly TRBD2 on 5 matching bases. Germline loops: CDR1 WSHSY, CDR2 SAAADI. CDR3 length: 15 residues. Trimming cost V 7 bases and J 5 bases, with 18 bases left between them. This CDR3 reads CASTLDGLGNNEQFF. The CDR3 bases are TGCGCCAGCACCCTAGACGGACTGGGCAACAATGAGCAGTTCTTC.

This sequence joins TRBV5-6 and TRBJ1-4; TRBD1 is a possible D gene (5 bases). Germline-derived CDR1 and CDR2 are SGHDT and YYEEEE. V was cut by 1 base and J by 0 bases, with 7 bases left in between. The CDR3 has 15 amino acids. Written as DNA, the CDR3 is TGTGCCAGCAGCTTGATGGGGGCAACTAATGAAAAACTGTTTTTT. It specifies CASSLMGATNEKLFF.

The chain links TRBV27 to TRBJ2-3; 7 positions agree with TRBD1. V dropped 4 bases and J dropped 4; count of bases not matched to a gene: 11. Germline-derived CDR1 and CDR2 are MNHEY and SMNVEV (reference sequence). CDR3 size: 16 residues. In nucleotides, the CDR3 is TGTGCCAGCAGTTCCCTACCTGACAGGGCAGCAGATACGCAGTATTTT. It codes for CASSSLPDRAADTQYF.

The CDR3 DNA follows: TGCGCCAGCAGCTCGGGGGACAGGGGATTTACAGATACGCAGTATTTT. It translates to CASSSGDRGFTDTQYF. This chain joins TRBV5-1 and TRBJ2-3; 10 nucleotides line up with TRBD1. Germline V CDR1 and CDR2: SGHRS, YFSETQ. Losses at the gene ends were 3 bases for V and 3 bases for J; bases not matched to a gene: 7. CDR3 size: 16 residues.

V is TRBV6-5 and J is TRBJ2-3; D is ambiguous. The CDR3 extends over 15 amino acids. V dropped 6 bases and J dropped 2 bases, with 15 bases sitting between them. CDR1 is MNHEY and CDR2 is SVGAGI in the germline V gene. Here the CDR3 reads CASRRPGGPTDTQYF. The CDR3 DNA reads as TGTGCCAGCAGGCGCCCGGGCGGCCCCACAGATACGCAGTATTTT.

V is TRBV2 and J is TRBJ2-2; D remains ambiguous. V was trimmed by 6 bases and J by 4 bases, leaving 6 bases between them. Germline CDR1 is SNHLY and CDR2 is FYNNEI. CDR3 length: 12 residues. This CDR3 reads CASSLGTGELFF. CDR3 DNA: TGTGCCAGCAGCCTGGGCACCGGGGAGCTGTTTTTT.

The chain couples TRBV7-8 to TRBJ2-6; D unclear. Germline CDR1 and CDR2: SGHVS and FQNEAQ. V was shortened by 5 bases and J by 0 bases, with 17 bases between the two germline ends. This CDR3 contains 18 residues. Here the CDR3 reads CASSPLLTARSGANVLTF. In DNA, the CDR3 is TGTGCCAGCAGCCCCCTATTAACTGCCCGCTCTGGGGCCAACGTCCTGACTTTC.

This clone was counted a single time. V and J are TRBV18 and TRBJ2-7; D is perhaps TRBD1 (6 bases). This CDR3 has 12 residues. Trimming cost V 6 bases and J 5 bases, with 11 bases left between them. Germline CDR1 reads KGHSH; CDR2 reads LQKENI. As DNA, the CDR3 is TGTGCCAGCTCCCTGGACAGTAACGAGCAGTACTTC. It is translated as CASSLDSNEQYF.

The CDR3 sequence is CASSPSVTSTDTQYF. Written as DNA, the CDR3 is TGTGCCAGCTCACCTTCGGTTACTAGCACAGATACGCAGTATTTT. The chain joins TRBV18 to TRBJ2-3, with unresolved D. V dropped 3 bases and J dropped 0 bases, with 10 bases sitting between them. Germline CDR1 and CDR2: KGHSH and LQKENI. The CDR3 spans 15 residues.